The 20 T cell receptor beta chains listed next were all sequenced from one sample in a study of beta chain features in type 1 diabetes. Study findings and constraints: TCRB CDR3s from Type 1 diabetes patients were moderately but significantly shorter in all four CD4+ subsets.

Expressed TCRB transcripts were sequenced after all isolated RNA was converted to cDNA. Only in-frame clones appear in the TCRdb table, and some are missing; sequencing was by immunoSEQ multiplex PCR. The table lists about 340,000 clones, about 14% of them singletons. Antigens of these TCRs are unknown. Sequenced: naive CD4+ T cells from blood. These receptors all come from a woman younger than 30 with type 1 diabetes.

This clone has only a few counts. The chain employs TRBV19 and TRBJ2-1, with TRBD2 identical over 8 bases. Germline V gives CDR1 LNHDA, CDR2 SQIVND (reference sequence). V shed 3 bases and J 7 bases; nucleotides not matched to a gene: 11. The CDR3 is 16 residues long. CDR3: CASSMGPAGERNEQFF. As DNA, the CDR3 is TGTGCCAGTAGTATGGGGCCAGCGGGAGAAAGGAATGAGCAGTTCTTC.

This clone was counted a few times. The rearrangement links TRBV7-2 to TRBJ2-3; perhaps TRBD2 as D (5 bases). Between the trimmed V and J ends, which lost 0 bases and 1 base, there was a span of 8 bases. The CDR3 is 15 amino acids. CDR1 is SGHTA and CDR2 is FQGNSA in the germline V gene. The CDR3 region is CASSLAPGGTDTQYF. CDR3 in DNA: TGTGCCAGCAGCTTAGCACCCGGGGGCACAGATACGCAGTATTTT.

This clone was counted only a few times. This chain joins TRBV13 and TRBJ2-5, with D perhaps TRBD1 (6 bases). CDR1 is PRHDT and CDR2 is FYEKMQ in the germline V gene (reference sequence). The CDR3 is made up of 15 amino acids. The V end lost 5 bases, the J end lost 5 bases, and 18 bases lay between the germline ends. The CDR3 reads CASSVGHRDSETQYF. The CDR3 DNA reads TGTGCCAGCAGCGTGGGACATAGAGATTCGGAGACCCAGTACTTC.

This clone has a handful of counts. The V and J genes are TRBV30 and TRBJ2-7; D is perhaps TRBD2 (5 bases). Germline CDR1 is GTSNPN and CDR2 is SVGIG (reference sequence). The length of the CDR3 is 15 residues. V lost 1 base to trimming and J lost 1 base, with 14 bases between them. CDR3 bases: TGTGCCTGGAGTGACACCAGACGAGGGTCCTACGAGCAGTACTTC. Residues: CAWSDTRRGSYEQYF.

This CDR3 is CASSLGGLAWVPDTQYF. The CDR3 DNA sequence: TGCGCCAGCAGCTTGGGGGGACTAGCTTGGGTGCCCGATACGCAGTATTTT. The chain joins TRBV5-1 to TRBJ2-3; 9 bases are a match to TRBD2. The V and J ends lost 0 bases and 6 bases, in that order; junction bases with no gene match: 11. The CDR3 loop spans 17 amino acids. Germline CDR1 reads SGHRS; CDR2 reads YFSETQ.

This clone was counted only a few times. The rearrangement joins TRBV5-1 to TRBJ2-1; 9 bases are shared with TRBD2. CDR3 length equals 16 residues. V shed 2 bases, J shed 4 bases, and the junction held 7 bases outside the gene matches. Germline V gene data show CDR1 as SGHRS and CDR2 as YFSETQ. CDR3 loop: CASSFSGSGIYNEQFF. CDR3 DNA: TGCGCCAGCAGCTTTAGCGGGAGCGGGATATACAATGAGCAGTTCTTC.

This clone occurred a few times. The chain recombines TRBV7-2 with TRBJ2-5; 8 bases line up with TRBD1. CDR1 and CDR2 (germline): SGHTA, FQGNSA. The CDR3 has 12 amino acids. The J segment lost 4 bases and the V segment lost 6 bases, leaving 1 base of the junction unmatched. CDR3 nucleotide sequence: TGTGCCAGCAGACAGGGGGGAGAGACCCAGTACTTC. Its translation is CASRQGGETQYF.

The chain is built from TRBV27 and TRBJ2-5; D perhaps matches TRBD1 (6 bases). Germline CDR1 MNHEY, CDR2 SMNVEV (reference sequence). V lost 10 bases and J lost 0, with 15 bases in between. The CDR3 totals 14 residues. The CDR3 DNA is TGTGCCAACCCCAGCAGGGGCGACCAAGAGACCCAGTACTTC. Its protein is CANPSRGDQETQYF.

The CDR3 loop is CASWEGGETQYF. CDR3 nucleotide sequence: TGTGCCAGCTGGGAGGGAGGAGAGACCCAGTACTTC. The genes are TRBV6-6 and TRBJ2-5; TRBD2 agrees at 7 bases. CDR1 and CDR2 from the germline V gene are MNHNY and SVGAGI (reference sequence). The CDR3 covers 12 residues. V shed 8 bases and J 4 bases; nucleotides not matched to a gene: 4.

V gene TRBV7-9 combines with J gene TRBJ1-5; D unresolved. The CDR3 has 15 amino acids. Per germline, CDR1 SEHNR and CDR2 FQNEAQ (reference sequence). Trimming shortened V by 1 base and J by 1 base, and 8 bases separated the two germline ends. The CDR3 DNA follows: TGTGCCAGCAGCTTAGGCGACACGAGCAATCAGCCCCAGCATTTT. Translation gives CASSLGDTSNQPQHF.

This clone occurred a few times. The sample carries other DNA sequences with the same CDR3. The chain recombines TRBV18 with TRBJ2-3; D remains unclear. The V end lost 3 bases, the J end lost 4 bases, and 8 bases lay between the germline ends. This CDR3 has 13 amino acids. The germline V gene encodes CDR1 KGHSH and CDR2 LQKENI. The CDR3 region is CASSPSEADTQYF. The CDR3, as DNA: TGTGCCAGCTCACCTTCAGAGGCAGATACGCAGTATTTT.

There are a few counts of this clone. The V call is TRBV5-1, the J call TRBJ2-1; D not resolved. V lost 0 bases and J 0 bases, leaving 10 bases between the germline ends. Germline V gives CDR1 SGHRS, CDR2 YFSETQ. This CDR3 comprises 16 residues. CDR3 amino acids: CASSLAVASSYNEQFF. The CDR3 DNA is TGCGCCAGCAGCTTGGCTGTAGCTAGCTCCTACAATGAGCAGTTCTTC.

The chain combines TRBV2 with TRBJ2-7, with TRBD1 matching over 8 bases. V lost 7 bases and J lost 2; bases outside the gene matches: 7. Germline lookup yields CDR1 SNHLY and CDR2 FYNNEI. This CDR3 region has 14 residues. The CDR3 protein is CASNAGGMPYEQYV. The DNA for the CDR3 is TGTGCCAGCAACGCAGGGGGCATGCCCTACGAGCAGTACGTC.

The CDR3 DNA follows: TGTGCCAGCAGCTTAGATCCAGTCATGAACACTGAAGCTTTCTTT. Translating gives CASSLDPVMNTEAFF. The chain is built from TRBV7-9 and TRBJ1-1, with D hard to call. In germline, CDR1 is SEHNR, CDR2 FQNEAQ (reference sequence). This CDR3 spans 15 amino acids. Trimming shortened V by 1 base and J by 0 bases, and 9 bases separated the two germline ends.

This clone showed up just a few times. The rearrangement joins TRBV30 to TRBJ1-2, with TRBD1 identical over 7 bases. With V trimmed by 7 bases and J by 5 bases, 10 bases remained unmatched. Germline loops: CDR1 GTSNPN, CDR2 SVGIG (reference sequence). This CDR3 comprises 13 residues. The CDR3 nucleotides are TGTGCCTCTACTGACAGGGCCTTATATGGCTACACCTTC. Translation: CASTDRALYGYTF.

On this clone: The same CDR3 is also encoded by other DNA sequences in this sample. This chain uses TRBV30 with TRBJ1-2, with TRBD1 matching over 8 bases. The germline gives CDR1 GTSNPN, CDR2 SVGIG (reference sequence). Trimming took 4 bases from V and 5 from J; bases not matched to a gene: 3. The CDR3 spans 12 residues. The CDR3 loop is CAWTGGGYGYTF. Written as DNA, the CDR3 is TGTGCCTGGACAGGGGGCGGATATGGCTACACCTTC.

This clone was counted only a few times. The chain recombines TRBV18 with TRBJ1-1, with D perhaps TRBD1 (5 bases). The germline V gene encodes CDR1 KGHSH and CDR2 LQKENI. V was cut by 6 bases and J by 2 bases, with 13 bases left in between. This CDR3 spans 14 amino acids. The CDR3 DNA reads as TGTGCCAGCTCCGCGGGGGAGGAAAACACTGAAGCTTTCTTT. The encoded protein is CASSAGEENTEAFF.

The chain carries TRBV9 and TRBJ2-3, with D perhaps matching TRBD2 (5 bases). Trimming left V 5 bases short and J 2 bases short, with 12 bases between. The CDR3 totals 14 residues. Germline lookup yields CDR1 SGDLS and CDR2 YYNGEE. CDR3 region: CASSINGLTDTQYF. The CDR3 DNA is TGTGCCAGCAGTATCAACGGACTCACAGATACGCAGTATTTT.

This chain joins TRBV5-1 and TRBJ2-2, with 9 bases identical to TRBD1. V lost 4 bases to trimming and J lost 1 base; unmatched junction nucleotides: 5. CDR3 length: 16 amino acids. Germline V gives CDR1 SGHRS, CDR2 YFSETQ. CDR3 loop: CASSEPGQGNTGELFF. The DNA of the CDR3 is TGCGCCAGCAGCGAGCCGGGACAGGGGAACACCGGGGAGCTGTTTTTT. Full variable domain (missing parts from reference TRBV5-1 and TRBJ2-2): KAGVTQTPRYLIKTRGQQVTLSCSPISGHRSVSWYQQTPGQGLQFLFEYFSETQRNKGNFPGRFSGRQFSNSRSEMNVSTLELGDSALYLCASSEPGQGNTGELFFGEGSRLTVL.

This clone occurred a few times. The chain carries TRBV18 and TRBJ2-1; maybe TRBD2 (6 bases). This CDR3 spans 16 amino acids. CDR1 is KGHSH, CDR2 LQKENI, per germline. Trimming took 3 bases from V and 9 from J, leaving 21 bases between them. The CDR3 sequence is CASSPPVPATRGEQFF. CDR3 bases: TGTGCCAGCTCACCCCCAGTTCCGGCGACTAGAGGTGAGCAGTTCTTC.